What follows are 26 T cell receptor beta chains derived from one specimen sequenced in a study of early T cells in non-severe SARS-CoV-2 infection. Each CDR3 protein is one row after TCRdb ran MiXCR on the 5' RACE reads. The sample lists some 57,000 distinct CDR3 sequences, around 13% occurring once. The material sequenced was whole blood. These receptor sequences come from an adult who was a healthcare worker with PCR-confirmed SARS-CoV-2 infection or an uninfected control (not recorded which).

This clonotype was observed at least ten times. The chain carries TRBV30 and TRBJ2-6, with TRBD1 matching over 7 bases. The junction had 13 bases not matched to a gene; V was cut back by 2 bases and J by 0 bases. CDR1 and CDR2 from the germline V gene are GTSNPN and SVGIG (reference sequence). The CDR3 consists of 19 residues. The CDR3 nucleotides are TGTGCCTGGAGTCCTCCCGGACAGGCCTCCTTCTCTGGGGCCAACGTCCTGACTTTC. This gives the protein CAWSPPGQASFSGANVLTF.

This clonotype was counted at least ten times. The chain combines TRBV1 with TRBJ2-3; the D call TRBD2 from the table was never checked on the DNA. TRBV1 is a pseudogene segment. CDR3 length equals 17 residues. CDR3 region: CTSSQVISGRRTDTQYF. In DNA form, the CDR3 reads TGCACCAGCAGCCAAGTGATCAGCGGAAGACGGACAGATACGCAGTATTTT.

V usage is TRBV6-5 and J usage is TRBJ2-7, with D tentatively TRBD2 (6 bases). Germline V gene data show CDR1 as MNHEY and CDR2 as SVGAGI. Trimming shortened V by 2 bases and J by 11 bases, and 19 bases separated the two germline ends. The CDR3 is made up of 14 amino acids. CDR3 sequence: CASSYEAGPLKEYF. For the CDR3, the DNA is TGTGCCAGCAGTTACGAAGCGGGCCCTCTGAAGGAGTACTTC.

This clonotype came up a few times. The chain employs TRBV30 and TRBJ1-2, with 9 bases fitting TRBD1. V shed 7 bases and J 6 bases; nucleotides not matched to a gene: 12. CDR3 length equals 14 residues. CDR1 GTSNPN and CDR2 SVGIG come from the germline V gene (reference sequence). This chain's CDR3 is CASSTGQGSNGYTF. CDR3 nucleotides: TGTGCCTCTTCGACGGGACAGGGTTCAAATGGCTACACCTTC.

The CDR3 reads CASSSDGQGSQPQHF. The CDR3, as DNA: TGTGCCAGCAGCTCCGACGGACAGGGTTCTCAGCCCCAGCATTTT. The gene calls are TRBV7-9 and TRBJ1-5; 8 nucleotides agree with TRBD1. The CDR3 length is 15 residues. V dropped 4 bases and J dropped 6; count of bases not matched to a gene: 8. Germline CDR1 and CDR2: SEHNR and FQNEAQ (reference sequence).

This clonotype is judged medium-sized. This chain uses TRBV6-1 with TRBJ2-1; 7 bases map to TRBD2. Germline V gives CDR1 MNHNS, CDR2 SASEGT. The V gene end was trimmed by 1 base and the J gene end by 0 bases; junction bases not matched to a gene: 0. The CDR3 covers 15 residues. In DNA form, the CDR3 reads TGTGCCAGCAGTGAAGGGGAGGGCTCCTACAATGAGCAGTTCTTC. Protein sequence: CASSEGEGSYNEQFF.

This chain uses TRBV9 with TRBJ2-7, with 8 bases fitting TRBD2. Per the germline V gene, CDR1 is SGDLS and CDR2 is YYNGEE. The CDR3 runs 14 residues. The ends lost 3 bases at V and 6 bases at J; junction bases unmatched: 8. In DNA form, the CDR3 reads TGTGCCAGCAGCGCAGTAGCGGGGCCGGGCGAGCAGTACTTC. Its translation is CASSAVAGPGEQYF.

Many counts were recorded for this clonotype. The chain joins TRBV28 to TRBJ2-3; 10 bases match TRBD1. The CDR3 extends over 14 amino acids. Germline values: CDR1 MDHEN, CDR2 SYDVKM. J lost 1 base, V lost 6 bases, and 1 base had no gene match. The CDR3 nucleotides read TGTGCCAGCAGAGGGACAGGGGGCACAGATACGCAGTATTTT. Translated: CASRGTGGTDTQYF.

This clonotype was seen repeatedly, ten times or more. V gene TRBV12-3 or TRBV12-4 combines with J gene TRBJ1-2; possible D gene TRBD1, 6 bases. The CDR3 covers 14 residues. V lost 3 bases, J lost 10 bases, and 18 bases lay in between. In DNA, the CDR3 is TGTGCCAGCAGTTTTTGGAGAAAGGAGGGGGTCTACACCTTC. Translating it yields CASSFWRKEGVYTF.

This clonotype was observed a few times. The chain is built from TRBV7-2 and TRBJ2-2; D is ambiguous. The CDR3 is 14 amino acids. V was clipped by 3 bases and J by 4 bases, with 9 bases between them. Germline loops: CDR1 SGHTA, CDR2 FQGNSA. CDR3 coding DNA: TGTGCCAGCAGCTTGGACCAGACCACCGGGGAGCTGTTTTTT. Its translation is CASSLDQTTGELFF.

A few counts support this clonotype. V usage is TRBV6-5 and J usage is TRBJ2-3, with TRBD1 matching 7 bases. Germline CDR1 and CDR2: MNHEY and SVGAGI. V lost 8 bases to trimming and J lost 6 bases; unmatched junction nucleotides: 8. The CDR3 loop spans 13 amino acids. DNA for the CDR3: TGTGCCAGCCACAGGGGCGCCCAGGATACGCAGTATTTT. Residues: CASHRGAQDTQYF.

This clonotype was observed many times. The chain is built from TRBV11-3 and TRBJ2-1; D is possibly TRBD1 (6 bases). Trimming took off 5 bases at V and 5 bases at J, with 10 bases between the two ends. This CDR3 comprises 13 residues. Per germline, CDR1 SGHNT and CDR2 YENEEA. The CDR3 loop reads CASSKDSNNEQFF. The CDR3 DNA is TGTGCCAGCAGCAAGGACAGCAACAATGAGCAGTTCTTC. The entire variable domain, with the rest obtained from reference TRBV11-3 and TRBJ2-1, is as follows: EAGVVQSPRYKIIEKKQPVAFWCNPISGHNTLYWYLQNLGQGPELLIRYENEEAVDDSQLPKDRFSAERLKGVDSTLKIQPAELGDSAVYLCASSKDSNNEQFFGPGTRLTVL.

This clonotype was observed a handful of times. The chain combines TRBV5-5 with TRBJ1-6; maybe TRBD1 (6 bases). V lost 1 base, J lost 1 base, and 18 bases lay in between. CDR1 and CDR2 (germline): SGHKS, YYEKEE (reference sequence). The CDR3 totals 19 residues. CDR3 sequence: CASSLTGAAGASYNSPLHF. The CDR3 bases are TGTGCCAGCAGCTTGACTGGTGCAGCAGGGGCGTCCTATAATTCACCCCTCCACTTT.

The V and J genes are TRBV3-1 and TRBJ2-1; TRBD2 matches 7 bases. Germline V CDR1 and CDR2: LGHDT, YNNKEL (reference sequence). CDR3 length equals 12 residues. V dropped 3 bases and J dropped 14; count of bases not matched to a gene: 7. The CDR3 region has the DNA TGTGCCAGCAGCCAGGCAGCGGGACTTGAGTTCTTC. Its translation: CASSQAAGLEFF.

The V call is TRBV4-1, the J call TRBJ2-1; no reliable D call. CDR1 is MGHRA, CDR2 YSYEKL, per germline. Trimming left V 0 bases short and J 10 bases short, with 7 bases between. The CDR3 spans 12 residues. CDR3 protein: CASSQDDFEQFF. CDR3 sequence (DNA): TGCGCCAGCAGCCAAGACGATTTCGAGCAGTTCTTC.

This clonotype occurred many times. The chain links TRBV24-1 to TRBJ2-2; D is perhaps TRBD1 (5 bases). CDR1 is KGHDR and CDR2 is SFDVKD in the germline V gene. The CDR3 has 14 amino acids. Trimming removed 4 bases from V and 5 bases from J, with 10 bases in between. The CDR3 DNA is TGTGCCACCAGTGACCAGGGCCAAACCGGGGAGCTGTTTTTT. Its translation: CATSDQGQTGELFF.

There are a few counts of this clonotype. This chain connects TRBV29-1 to TRBJ2-1; D gene ambiguous. Germline CDR1 and CDR2: SQVTM and ANQGSEA. Trimming shortened V by 4 bases and J by 5 bases, and 9 bases separated the two germline ends. This CDR3 is 12 amino acids long. The CDR3 loop reads CSVAGPNNEQFF. The DNA for the CDR3 is TGCAGCGTTGCTGGACCCAACAATGAGCAGTTCTTC.

This clonotype rates as medium-sized. The V and J genes are TRBV6-5 and TRBJ2-3, with D unresolved. CDR1 MNHEY and CDR2 SVGAGI come from the germline V gene. Trimming stripped 6 bases from V and 1 base from J, with 5 bases between. This CDR3 has 12 amino acids. CDR3 DNA: TGTGCCAGCAGGGGCGGCACAGATACGCAGTATTTT. Its translation: CASRGGTDTQYF.

This clonotype came up a few times. This chain connects TRBV6-1 to TRBJ2-7, with TRBD1 matching over 8 bases. Germline CDR1 reads MNHNS; CDR2 reads SASEGT. The J segment lost 2 bases and the V segment lost 5 bases, leaving 2 bases of the junction unmatched. This CDR3 has 13 amino acids. The DNA of the CDR3 is TGTGCCAGCAGTACCAGGGGGCCCTACGAGCAGTACTTC. Translating gives CASSTRGPYEQYF.

J is TRBJ2-2 and V is TRBV7-9, with D perhaps TRBD1 (6 bases). Per germline, CDR1 SEHNR and CDR2 FQNEAQ (reference sequence). Deletions cut 4 bases from V and 2 bases from J, with 8 bases between. CDR3 length: 14 amino acids. The CDR3 bases are TGTGCCAGCAGCTCCGGGACAAACACCGGGGAGCTGTTTTTT. It codes for CASSSGTNTGELFF.

This sequence joins TRBV6-2 or TRBV6-3 and TRBJ2-7, with 8 positions matching TRBD2. The V gene end was trimmed by 6 bases and the J gene end by 0 bases; junction bases not matched to a gene: 4. Germline-derived CDR1 and CDR2 are MNHEY and SVGEGT. The CDR3 loop spans 14 amino acids. The CDR3 sequence is CASRGGGSSYEQYF. CDR3 nucleotide sequence: TGTGCCAGCAGAGGCGGGGGGAGCTCCTACGAGCAGTACTTC.

Only a few counts were recorded for this clonotype. The genes are TRBV10-3 and TRBJ1-2, with TRBD1 matching over 7 bases. V lost 10 bases, J lost 4 bases, and 6 bases stayed unmatched. CDR3 length equals 12 residues. In germline, CDR1 is ENHRY, CDR2 SYGVKD. The CDR3 is CATARDSYGYTF. Here the CDR3 DNA reads TGTGCCACTGCCCGGGACAGCTATGGCTACACCTTC.

This clonotype was observed many times. The chain combines TRBV3-1 with TRBJ2-1; perhaps TRBD2 as D (6 bases). Germline CDR1 is LGHDT and CDR2 is YNNKEL (reference sequence). The V end was cut by 4 bases, the J end by 8 bases, with 12 bases between. The CDR3 length is 13 residues. The DNA of the CDR3 is TGTGCCAGCAGCCTTAACACGGGGGATGAGCAGTTCTTC. Protein: CASSLNTGDEQFF.

V usage is TRBV7-9 and J usage is TRBJ2-7; D might be TRBD1 or TRBD2, each matching 5 bases. Trimming cost V 5 bases and J 6 bases, with 14 bases left between them. CDR1 is SEHNR, CDR2 FQNEAQ, per germline (reference sequence). The CDR3 spans 13 residues. The CDR3 reads CASSPPGRAEQYF. CDR3 nucleotides: TGTGCCAGCAGCCCCCCGGGACGAGCCGAGCAGTACTTC.

This chain connects TRBV5-1 to TRBJ2-7; D possibly corresponds to TRBD2 (5 bases). The CDR3 sequence is 14 residues long. Trimming removed 0 bases at V and 2 bases at J, with 9 bases between. The germline V gene encodes CDR1 SGHRS and CDR2 YFSETQ. The chain's CDR3 is CASSLDPGTYEQYF. CDR3 in DNA: TGCGCCAGCAGCTTGGATCCCGGGACCTACGAGCAGTACTTC. Complete variable domain (other parts from reference TRBV5-1 and TRBJ2-7): KAGVTQTPRYLIKTRGQQVTLSCSPISGHRSVSWYQQTPGQGLQFLFEYFSETQRNKGNFPGRFSGRQFSNSRSEMNVSTLELGDSALYLCASSLDPGTYEQYFGPGTRLTVT.

This clonotype was seen ten or more times. The chain uses TRBV27 and TRBJ2-7; D gene unclear. V lost 2 bases and J 2 bases, leaving 7 bases between the germline ends. CDR1 is MNHEY and CDR2 is SMNVEV in the germline V gene (reference sequence). CDR3 size: 13 residues. The CDR3 spells CASSLRPTYEQYF. The CDR3, as DNA: TGTGCCAGCAGTTTAAGACCGACCTACGAGCAGTACTTC.